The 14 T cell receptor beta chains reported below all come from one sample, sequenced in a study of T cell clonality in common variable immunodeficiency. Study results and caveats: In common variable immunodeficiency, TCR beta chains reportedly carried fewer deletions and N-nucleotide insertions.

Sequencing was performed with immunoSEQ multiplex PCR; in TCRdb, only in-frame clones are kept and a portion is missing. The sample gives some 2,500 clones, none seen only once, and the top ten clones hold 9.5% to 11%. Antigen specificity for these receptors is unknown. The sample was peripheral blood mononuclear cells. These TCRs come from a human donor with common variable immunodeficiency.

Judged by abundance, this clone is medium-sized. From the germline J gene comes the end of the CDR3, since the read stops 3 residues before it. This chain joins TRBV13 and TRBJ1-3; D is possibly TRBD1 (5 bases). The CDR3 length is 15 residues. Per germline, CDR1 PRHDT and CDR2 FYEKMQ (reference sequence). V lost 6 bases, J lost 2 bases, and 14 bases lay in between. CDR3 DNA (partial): TGTGCCAGCAGAACGTCAGGGTTTACTGGAAACACC. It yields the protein CASRTSGFTGNT. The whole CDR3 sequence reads CASRTSGFTGNTIYF.

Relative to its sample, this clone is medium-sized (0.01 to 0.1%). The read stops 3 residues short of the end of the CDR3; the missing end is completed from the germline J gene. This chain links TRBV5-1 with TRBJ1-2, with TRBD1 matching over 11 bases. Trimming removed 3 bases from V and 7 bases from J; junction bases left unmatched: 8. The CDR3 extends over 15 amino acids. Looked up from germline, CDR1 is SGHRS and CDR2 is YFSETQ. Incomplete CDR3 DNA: TGCGCCAGCAGCTCCTCAGGACAGGGGGCGTTTGGC. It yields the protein CASSSSGQGAFG. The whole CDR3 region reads CASSSSGQGAFGYTF.

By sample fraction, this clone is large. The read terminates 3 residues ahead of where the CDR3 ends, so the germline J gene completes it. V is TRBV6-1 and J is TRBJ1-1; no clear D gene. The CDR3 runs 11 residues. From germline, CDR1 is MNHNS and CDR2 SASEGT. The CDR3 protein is CASSGTREAFF. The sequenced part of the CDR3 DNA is TGTGCCAGCAGTGGAACCCGGGAA.

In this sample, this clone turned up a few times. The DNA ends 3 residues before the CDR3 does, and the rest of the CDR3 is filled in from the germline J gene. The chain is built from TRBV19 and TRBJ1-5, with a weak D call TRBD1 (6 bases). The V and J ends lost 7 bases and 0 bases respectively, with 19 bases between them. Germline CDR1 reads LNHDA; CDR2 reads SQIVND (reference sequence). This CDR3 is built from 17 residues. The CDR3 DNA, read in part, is TGTGCCAGTACCGACAGGTTTGAGTTTTATAGCAATCAGCCC. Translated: CASTDRFEFYSNQP. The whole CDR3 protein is CASTDRFEFYSNQPQHF.

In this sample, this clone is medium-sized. The CDR3 bases that were read are TGTGCCAGCGGGGGGGAGGGCCCGGGC. Amino acid sequence: CASGGEGPG. The whole CDR3 region reads CASGGEGPGYTF. V usage is TRBV2 and J usage is TRBJ1-2; weak D call: TRBD1 (5 bases). With the read ending 3 residues before the CDR3 end, the germline J gene is used to fill in that end. The CDR3 totals 12 residues. The germline gives CDR1 SNHLY, CDR2 FYNNEI. The full variable domain, its missing parts supplied by reference TRBV2 and TRBJ1-2, is EPEVTQTPSHQVTQMGQEVILRCVPISNHLYFYWYRQILGQKVEFLVSFYNNEISEKSEIFDDQFSVERPDGSNFTLKIRSTKLEDSAMYFCASGGEGPGYTFGSGTRLTVV.

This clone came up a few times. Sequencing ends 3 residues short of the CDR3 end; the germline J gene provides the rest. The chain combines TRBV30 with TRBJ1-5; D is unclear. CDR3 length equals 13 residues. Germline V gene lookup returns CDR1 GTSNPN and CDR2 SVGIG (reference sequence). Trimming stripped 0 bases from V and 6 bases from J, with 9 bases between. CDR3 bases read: TGTGCCTGGAGTGTACGGGGTCCTCAGCCC. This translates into CAWSVRGPQP. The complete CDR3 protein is CAWSVRGPQPQHF.

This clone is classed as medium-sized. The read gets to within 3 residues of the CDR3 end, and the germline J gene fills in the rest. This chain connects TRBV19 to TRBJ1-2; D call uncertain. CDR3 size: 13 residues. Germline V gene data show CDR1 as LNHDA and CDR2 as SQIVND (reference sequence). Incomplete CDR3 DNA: TGTGCCAGTAGTATTTCCGTACTCCTGGGC. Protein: CASSISVLLG. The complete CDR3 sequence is CASSISVLLGYTF.

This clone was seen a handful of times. This chain's CDR3 is CASSVGLMGGELFF. Partial CDR3 DNA: TGTGCCAGCAGTGTCGGACTCATGGGCGGGGAG. The V gene is TRBV25-1, the J gene TRBJ2-2; TRBD2 might be the D (5 bases). The CDR3 end lies 3 residues beyond the end of the read and is filled in from the germline J gene. Per the germline V gene, CDR1 is MGHDK and CDR2 is SYGVNS. V was cut by 4 bases and J by 7 bases, with 13 bases left in between. The CDR3 is 14 residues long.

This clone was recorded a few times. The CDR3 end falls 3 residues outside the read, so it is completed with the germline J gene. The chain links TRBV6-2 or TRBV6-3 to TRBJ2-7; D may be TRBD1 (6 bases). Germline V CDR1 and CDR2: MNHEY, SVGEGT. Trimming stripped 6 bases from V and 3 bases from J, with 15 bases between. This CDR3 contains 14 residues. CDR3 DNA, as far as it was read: TGTGCCAGCAGGTTTAGTGGGGGCAACTACGAG. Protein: CASRFSGGNYE. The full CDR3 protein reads CASRFSGGNYEQYF.

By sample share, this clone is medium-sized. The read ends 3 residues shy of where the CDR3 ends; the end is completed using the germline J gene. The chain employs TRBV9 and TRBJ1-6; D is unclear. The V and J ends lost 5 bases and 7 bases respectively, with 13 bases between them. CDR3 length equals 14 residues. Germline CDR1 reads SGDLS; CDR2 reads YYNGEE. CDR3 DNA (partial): TGTGCCAGCAGTAAACTAAAACGGAATTCACCC. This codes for CASSKLKRNSP. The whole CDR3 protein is CASSKLKRNSPLHF.

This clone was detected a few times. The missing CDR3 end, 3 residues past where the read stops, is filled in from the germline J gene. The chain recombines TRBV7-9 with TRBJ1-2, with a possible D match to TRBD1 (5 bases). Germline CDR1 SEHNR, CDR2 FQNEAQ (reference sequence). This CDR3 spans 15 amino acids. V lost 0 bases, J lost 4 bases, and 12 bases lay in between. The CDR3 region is CASSLASGFGYGYTF. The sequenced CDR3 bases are TGTGCCAGCAGCTTAGCCTCAGGGTTCGGCTATGGC.

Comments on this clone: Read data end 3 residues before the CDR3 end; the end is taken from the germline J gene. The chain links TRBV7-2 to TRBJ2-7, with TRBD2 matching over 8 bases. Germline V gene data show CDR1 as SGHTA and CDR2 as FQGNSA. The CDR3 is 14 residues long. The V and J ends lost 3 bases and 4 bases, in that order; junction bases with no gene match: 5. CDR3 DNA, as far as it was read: TGTGCCAGCAGCTTCACTAGCGGCCGATACGAG. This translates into CASSFTSGRYE. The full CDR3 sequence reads CASSFTSGRYEQYF.

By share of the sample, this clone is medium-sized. CDR3 protein: CASSFQALNSPLHF. The DNA read from the CDR3 is TGTGCCAGCAGCTTCCAGGCCCTTAATTCACCC. The chain links TRBV7-9 to TRBJ1-6; no clear D. From the germline J gene comes the end of the CDR3, since the read stops 3 residues before it. Germline CDR1 and CDR2: SEHNR and FQNEAQ (reference sequence). The CDR3 has 14 amino acids. The ends were cut back, 3 bases at V and 6 bases at J, with 9 bases in the middle.

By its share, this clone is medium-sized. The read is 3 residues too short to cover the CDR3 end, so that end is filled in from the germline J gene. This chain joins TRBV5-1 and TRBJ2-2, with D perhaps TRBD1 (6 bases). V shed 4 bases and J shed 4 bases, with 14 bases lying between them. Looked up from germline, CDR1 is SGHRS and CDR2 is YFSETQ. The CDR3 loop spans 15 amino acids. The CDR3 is CASSIRDIPTGELFF. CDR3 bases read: TGCGCCAGCAGCATCCGGGACATACCCACCGGGGAG. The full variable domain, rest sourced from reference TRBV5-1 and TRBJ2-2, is KAGVTQTPRYLIKTRGQQVTLSCSPISGHRSVSWYQQTPGQGLQFLFEYFSETQRNKGNFPGRFSGRQFSNSRSEMNVSTLELGDSALYLCASSIRDIPTGELFFGEGSRLTVL.